Presented here are 20 T cell receptor beta chains from one specimen sequenced in a study of CD8+ T cells in alopecia areata. It was cDNA, reverse transcribed from extracted RNA, that served as the sequencing template. Measured with immunoSEQ multiplex PCR; TCRdb has only the in-frame clones, and not every one. Here the sample spans 160,000 or so clones, more than 45% being singletons. The input for sequencing was CD8+ T cells sorted from blood, taken at week 0. Receptors were obtained from a human donor with alopecia areata.

The J gene is TRBJ1-6, the V gene TRBV30, with D perhaps TRBD1 (6 bases). Germline V gene data show CDR1 as GTSNPN and CDR2 as SVGIG (reference sequence). V was trimmed by 4 bases and J by 5 bases, leaving 9 bases between them. The length of the CDR3 is 13 residues. CDR3 in amino acids: CAWTDSHNSPLHF. Here the CDR3 DNA reads TGTGCCTGGACGGACAGTCATAATTCACCCCTCCACTTT.

This clone has only a few counts. The rearrangement joins TRBV27 to TRBJ1-2, with 7 nucleotides matching TRBD1. The CDR3 runs to 13 residues. Per the germline V gene, CDR1 is MNHEY and CDR2 is SMNVEV (reference sequence). V trimming: 5 bases; J trimming: 4 bases; junction bases outside the gene matches: 4. The CDR3: CASSEGQIYGYTF. For the CDR3, the DNA is TGTGCCAGCAGTGAGGGACAGATCTATGGCTACACCTTC.

The chain recombines TRBV29-1 with TRBJ2-7; possibly TRBD2 for D (5 bases). CDR3 length: 12 amino acids. CDR1 is SQVTM, CDR2 ANQGSEA, per germline. Trimming took 7 bases from V and 7 from J, leaving 17 bases between them. CDR3 sequence reads: CSALDGSGEQYF. In DNA, the CDR3 is TGCAGCGCCCTGGACGGTTCGGGGGAGCAGTACTTC.

This chain connects TRBV30 to TRBJ1-6, with a tentative D call TRBD1 (5 bases). From germline, CDR1 is GTSNPN and CDR2 SVGIG (reference sequence). The CDR3 loop spans 14 amino acids. Trimming left V 8 bases short and J 7 bases short, with 18 bases between. In DNA, the CDR3 is TGTGCCCTTCACACCAGGGTTTCGAATTCACCCCTCCACTTT. Its protein product is CALHTRVSNSPLHF.

The chain joins TRBV10-2 to TRBJ2-3; D is unresolved. The CDR3 contains 10 residues. Germline lookup yields CDR1 WSHSY and CDR2 SAAADI. Trimming cost V 7 bases and J 3 bases, with 2 bases left between them. In DNA, the CDR3 is TGCGCCAGCAAAACAGATACGCAGTATTTT. The encoded protein is CASKTDTQYF.

This clone was counted a few times. The chain has TRBV6-5 and TRBJ2-7, with TRBD2 identical over 7 bases. Germline loops: CDR1 MNHEY, CDR2 SVGAGI. J lost 2 bases, V lost 2 bases, and 3 bases had no gene match. The CDR3 contains 14 residues. The CDR3 loop is CASSYGGGTYEQYF. The CDR3, as DNA: TGTGCCAGCAGTTACGGCGGGGGAACCTACGAGCAGTACTTC.

This clone was detected only a few times. The rearrangement joins TRBV30 to TRBJ2-1; D gene ambiguous. CDR3 length equals 13 residues. Germline CDR1 and CDR2: GTSNPN and SVGIG (reference sequence). Trimming removed 2 bases at V and 6 bases at J, with 11 bases between. In DNA, the CDR3 is TGTGCCTGGAGTATGGGTACCTCCAATGAGCAGTTCTTC. Protein: CAWSMGTSNEQFF.

The chain uses TRBV15 and TRBJ2-7; either TRBD1 or TRBD2 may fit D (5 bases each). From germline, CDR1 is LNHNV and CDR2 YYDKDF (reference sequence). The CDR3 sequence is 16 residues long. The V end was cut by 2 bases, the J end by 6 bases, with 20 bases between. CDR3 coding DNA: TGTGCCACCAGCAGACTCCCGGGACGGACCTCCAGCGAGCAGTACTTC. Amino acids: CATSRLPGRTSSEQYF.

As for this clone: Distinct nucleotide sequences in the sample also encode this CDR3. CDR3 protein: CSASEEYEQYF. CDR3 nucleotides: TGCAGTGCTAGTGAAGAGTACGAGCAGTACTTC. The chain carries TRBV20-1 and TRBJ2-7, with unresolved D. This CDR3 is built from 11 residues. Trimming removed 3 bases at V and 4 bases at J, with 7 bases between. CDR1 and CDR2 from the germline V gene are DFQATT and SNEGSKA (reference sequence).

The rearrangement joins TRBV29-1 to TRBJ1-1; TRBD1 matches at 11 bases. Per germline, CDR1 SQVTM and CDR2 ANQGSEA. The CDR3 runs 12 residues. The V segment lost 7 bases and the J segment 5 bases; nucleotides outside the gene matches: 3. The CDR3 loop is CSGTGGVTEAFF. The CDR3 region has the DNA TGCAGCGGGACAGGGGGCGTGACTGAAGCTTTCTTT. Full variable domain (outside the CDR3, taken from reference TRBV29-1 and TRBJ1-1): SAVISQKPSRDICQRGTSLTIQCQVDSQVTMMFWYRQQPGQSLTLIATANQGSEATYESGFVIDKFPISRPNLTFSTLTVSNMSPEDSSIYLCSGTGGVTEAFFGQGTRLTVV.

The gene calls are TRBV9 and TRBJ1-5; 7 nucleotides agree with TRBD1. This CDR3 has 14 residues. J gave up 7 bases and V 4 bases, and 8 bases lay outside the gene matches. From germline, CDR1 is SGDLS and CDR2 YYNGEE. CDR3 DNA: TGTGCCAGCAGCCCAGGTTCAGGGGGACAGCCCCAGCATTTT. Encoded protein: CASSPGSGGQPQHF.

This clone was observed a handful of times. This chain uses TRBV30 with TRBJ2-7; weak D call: TRBD1 (5 bases). V was clipped by 1 base and J by 2 bases, with 12 bases between them. Germline values: CDR1 GTSNPN, CDR2 SVGIG (reference sequence). This CDR3 comprises 14 residues. This CDR3 reads CAWSAGPGTYEQYF. CDR3 DNA sequence: TGTGCCTGGAGTGCGGGCCCAGGGACCTACGAGCAGTACTTC.

The chain employs TRBV5-1 and TRBJ2-3; TRBD1 matches 9 bases. After removal of 4 bases from V and 3 bases from J, the junction contained 6 bases not matched to a gene. The CDR3 is 15 amino acids. Germline V lookup: CDR1 SGHRS, CDR2 YFSETQ. CDR3 amino acids: CASSQGDRETDTQYF. CDR3 nucleotides: TGCGCCAGCAGCCAAGGGGACAGGGAGACAGATACGCAGTATTTT.

This clone turned up a few times. This rearrangement joins TRBV30 to TRBJ2-1, with D possibly matching TRBD2 (6 bases). CDR1 GTSNPN and CDR2 SVGIG come from the germline V gene (reference sequence). There are 14 residues in the CDR3. V was pared by 5 bases and J by 6 bases, with 17 bases between. CDR3 in DNA: TGTGCCTGGGATACAAGGAGGGGTCCCAATGAGCAGTTCTTC. Translation gives CAWDTRRGPNEQFF.

This clone has a single count. J is TRBJ2-7 and V is TRBV5-1; D call uncertain. This CDR3 has 14 residues. Germline CDR1 SGHRS, CDR2 YFSETQ. V lost 1 base, J lost 0 bases, and 8 bases lay in between. This CDR3 reads CASSLSGSSYEQYF. The CDR3 DNA is TGCGCCAGCAGCTTGTCCGGTAGCTCCTACGAGCAGTACTTC.

V gene TRBV5-1 combines with J gene TRBJ2-3; D remains ambiguous. Germline CDR1 reads SGHRS; CDR2 reads YFSETQ. Trimming took 4 bases from V and 0 from J, leaving 12 bases between them. The CDR3 sequence is 15 residues long. CDR3 amino acids: CASSIQRPSTDTQYF. CDR3 DNA sequence: TGCGCCAGCAGCATACAGCGACCTAGCACAGATACGCAGTATTTT. Filled out from reference TRBV5-1 and TRBJ2-3, the complete variable domain reads KAGVTQTPRYLIKTRGQQVTLSCSPISGHRSVSWYQQTPGQGLQFLFEYFSETQRNKGNFPGRFSGRQFSNSRSEMNVSTLELGDSALYLCASSIQRPSTDTQYFGPGTRLTVL.

This clone was counted between two and nine times. In DNA, the CDR3 is TGTGCCAGCTCTGCTCTGGGGAACGAGCAGTACTTC. Its protein product is CASSALGNEQYF. The chain recombines TRBV5-6 with TRBJ2-7, with no clear D. This CDR3 has 12 residues. The V gene's germline CDR1 is SGHDT and CDR2 YYEEEE. V dropped 7 bases and J dropped 5 bases, with 13 bases sitting between them. The full variable domain, with the rest looked up from reference TRBV5-6 and TRBJ2-7, is DAGVTQSPTHLIKTRGQQVTLRCSPKSGHDTVSWYQQALGQGPQFIFQYYEEEERQRGNFPDRFSGHQFPNYSSELNVNALLLGDSALYLCASSALGNEQYFGPGTRLTVT.

The V call is TRBV30, the J call TRBJ2-5, with D perhaps TRBD1 (7 bases). Germline assignment: CDR1 GTSNPN and CDR2 SVGIG (reference sequence). The ends were cut back, 2 bases at V and 3 bases at J, with 13 bases in the middle. The CDR3 covers 14 residues. In DNA form, the CDR3 reads TGTGCCTGGAGTCTGGGCAGGGGGGAAGAGACCCAGTACTTC. Translating gives CAWSLGRGEETQYF.

The rearrangement uses TRBV7-2 and TRBJ2-7; 9 bases match TRBD1. Germline CDR1 is SGHTA and CDR2 is FQGNSA. This CDR3 is 16 amino acids long. The V gene end was trimmed by 0 bases and the J gene end by 3 bases; junction bases not matched to a gene: 6. CDR3 DNA: TGTGCCAGCAGCTTAGCGGGGGACAGGGCCCTCTACGAGCAGTACTTC. Protein product: CASSLAGDRALYEQYF.

The chain carries TRBV9 and TRBJ1-1, with a tentative D call TRBD1 (5 bases). Trimming cost V 0 bases and J 4 bases, with 10 bases left between them. The CDR3 runs to 14 residues. From germline, CDR1 is SGDLS and CDR2 YYNGEE. CDR3 amino acids: CASSVAGGSTEAFF. The DNA of the CDR3 is TGTGCCAGCAGCGTAGCTGGGGGATCCACTGAAGCTTTCTTT.